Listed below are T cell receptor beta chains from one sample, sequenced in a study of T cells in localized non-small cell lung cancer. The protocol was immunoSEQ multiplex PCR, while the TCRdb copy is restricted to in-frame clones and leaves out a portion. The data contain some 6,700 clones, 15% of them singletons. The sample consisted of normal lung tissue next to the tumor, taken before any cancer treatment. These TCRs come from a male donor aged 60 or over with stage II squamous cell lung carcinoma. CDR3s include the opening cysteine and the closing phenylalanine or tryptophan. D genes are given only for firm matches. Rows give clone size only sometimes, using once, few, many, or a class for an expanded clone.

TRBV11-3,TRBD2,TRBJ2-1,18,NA,CASSHTVAGGSGRNEQFF,TGTGCCAGCAGCCACACCGTAGCGGGAGGCTCGGGGAGGAATGAGCAGTTCTTC
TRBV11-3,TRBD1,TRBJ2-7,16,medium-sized,CASSSEDRGRRNEQYF,TGTGCCAGCAGCTCCGAGGACAGGGGTCGACGGAACGAGCAGTACTTC
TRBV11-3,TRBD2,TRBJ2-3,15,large,CASSLSGGASDTQYF,TGTGCCAGCAGCTTAAGCGGGGGGGCCTCAGATACGCAGTATTTT
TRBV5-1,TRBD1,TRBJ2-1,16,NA,CASSLETRDRGNEQFF,TGCGCCAGCAGCTTGGAAACCCGGGACAGGGGGAATGAGCAGTTCTTC
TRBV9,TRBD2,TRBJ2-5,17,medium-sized,CASSKRGSGGDQETQYF,TGTGCCAGCAGCAAGCGAGGGAGCGGGGGGGATCAAGAGACCCAGTACTTC
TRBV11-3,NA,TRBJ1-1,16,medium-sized,CASSLKGSRGNTEAFF,TGTGCCAGCAGCTTAAAAGGCAGCAGGGGGAACACTGAAGCTTTCTTT
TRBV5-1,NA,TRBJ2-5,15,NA,CASQGTPQKGETQYF,TGCGCCAGCCAAGGAACACCTCAGAAGGGAGAGACCCAGTACTTC
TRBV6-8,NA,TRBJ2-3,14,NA,CASSPTQNQGTQYF,TGTGCCAGCAGTCCGACTCAGAATCAGGGTACGCAGTATTTT
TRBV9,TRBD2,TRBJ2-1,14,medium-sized,CASSVAGGHNEQFF,TGTGCCAGCAGCGTAGCGGGAGGGCACAATGAGCAGTTCTTC
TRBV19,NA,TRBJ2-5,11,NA,CASKSGETQYF,TGTGCCAGTAAATCAGGGGAGACCCAGTACTTC
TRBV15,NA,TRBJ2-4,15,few,CATSETDLAKNIQYF,TGTGCCACCAGCGAGACAGATTTAGCCAAAAACATTCAGTACTTC
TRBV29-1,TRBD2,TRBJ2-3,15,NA,CSAVTSGSPGDTQYF,TGCAGCGCCGTGACTAGCGGGAGCCCCGGGGATACGCAGTATTTT
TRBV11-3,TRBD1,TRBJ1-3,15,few,CASSPGQGPGNTIYF,TGTGCCAGCAGCCCTGGACAGGGACCTGGAAACACCATATATTTT
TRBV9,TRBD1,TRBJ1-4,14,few,CASSVTGGGEKLFF,TGTGCCAGCAGCGTCACAGGGGGCGGCGAAAAACTGTTTTTT
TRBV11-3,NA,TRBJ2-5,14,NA,CASSLRTKEETQYF,TGTGCCAGCAGCTTACGGACAAAGGAAGAGACCCAGTACTTC
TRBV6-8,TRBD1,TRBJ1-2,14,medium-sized,CASSRPGQAYGYTF,TGTGCCAGCAGTCGACCGGGACAGGCCTATGGCTACACCTTC
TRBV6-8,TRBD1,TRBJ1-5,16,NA,CASSRSTGGGNQPQHF,TGTGCCAGCAGTAGAAGCACAGGGGGCGGCAATCAGCCCCAGCATTTT
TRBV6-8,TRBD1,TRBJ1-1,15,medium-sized,CASNPRGQGNTEAFF,TGTGCCAGCAATCCCCGCGGACAGGGGAACACTGAAGCTTTCTTT
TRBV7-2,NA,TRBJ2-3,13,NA,CASSSGGPDTQYF,TGTGCCAGCAGCTCCGGCGGACCAGATACGCAGTATTTT
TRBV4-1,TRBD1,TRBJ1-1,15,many,CASSQYDRDFSEAFF,TGCGCCAGCAGCCAGTACGACAGGGATTTTTCTGAAGCTTTCTTT
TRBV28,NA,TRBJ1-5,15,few,CASSLGGSNNQPQHF,TGTGCCAGCAGTTTGGGCGGGAGCAACAATCAGCCCCAGCATTTT
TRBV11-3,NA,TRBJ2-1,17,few,CASTQGSGTTGYNEQFF,TGTGCCAGCACCCAGGGAAGCGGCACAACAGGTTACAATGAGCAGTTCTTC
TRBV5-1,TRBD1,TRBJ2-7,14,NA,CASSPPGQGYEQYF,TGCGCCAGCAGCCCCCCGGGACAGGGGTACGAGCAGTACTTC
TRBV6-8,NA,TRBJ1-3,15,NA,CASSNDGSSGNTIYF,TGTGCCAGCAGCAACGACGGGAGCTCTGGAAACACCATATATTTT
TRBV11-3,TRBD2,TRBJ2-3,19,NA,CASSPTFTGTSGTPDTQYF,TGTGCCAGCAGCCCCACCTTTACCGGGACTAGCGGGACCCCGGATACGCAGTATTTT
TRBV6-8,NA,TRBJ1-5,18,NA,CASNGTRNTTRAGRPQHF,TGTGCCAGCAATGGTACCCGTAATACCACCCGGGCAGGTCGGCCCCAGCATTTT
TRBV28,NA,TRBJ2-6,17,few,CASSPISGSAGANVLTF,TGTGCCAGCAGTCCCATCAGTGGGTCCGCTGGGGCCAACGTCCTGACTTTC
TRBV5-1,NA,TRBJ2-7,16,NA,CASSLAGGSGSYEQYF,TGCGCCAGCAGCTTGGCAGGCGGTTCCGGGTCCTACGAGCAGTACTTC
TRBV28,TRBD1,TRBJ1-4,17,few,CASSSWTGGSSNEKLFF,TGTGCCAGCAGTTCGTGGACAGGGGGCTCGTCTAATGAAAAACTGTTTTTT
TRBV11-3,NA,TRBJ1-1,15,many,CASSLPTGMNTEAFF,TGTGCCAGCAGCCTCCCGACAGGTATGAACACTGAAGCTTTCTTT
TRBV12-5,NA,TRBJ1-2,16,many,CASSSRALILLGRYTF,TGTGCCAGCTCCTCCCGGGCCTTAATTCTTCTTGGTCGCTACACCTTC
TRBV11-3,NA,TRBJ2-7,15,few,CASSSGRLGSYEQYF,TGTGCCAGCAGCTCGGGACGACTAGGGTCCTACGAGCAGTACTTC
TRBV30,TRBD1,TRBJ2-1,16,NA,CAWMGSGTGVYNEQFF,TGTGCCTGGATGGGCTCCGGGACAGGGGTATACAATGAGCAGTTCTTC
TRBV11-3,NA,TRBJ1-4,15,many,CASSSTQGRDEKLFF,TGTGCCAGCAGCTCGACGCAGGGAAGGGACGAAAAACTGTTTTTT
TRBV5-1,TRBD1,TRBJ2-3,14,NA,CASSLEGARDTQYF,TGCGCCAGCAGCTTGGAGGGGGCCAGGGATACGCAGTATTTT
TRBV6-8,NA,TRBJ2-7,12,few,CAIWITGYEQYF,TGTGCCATCTGGATAACGGGCTACGAGCAGTACTTC
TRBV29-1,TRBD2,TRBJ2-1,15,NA,CSVDPAGGSYNEQFF,TGCAGCGTTGACCCAGCGGGAGGCTCCTACAATGAGCAGTTCTTC
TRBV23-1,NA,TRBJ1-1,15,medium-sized,CASSTQLYGNTEAFF,TGCGCCAGCAGCACACAACTCTACGGGAACACTGAAGCTTTCTTT
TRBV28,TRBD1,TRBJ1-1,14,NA,CASSLTGGPVVAFF,TGTGCCAGCAGTCTGACAGGGGGTCCTGTGGTAGCTTTCTTT
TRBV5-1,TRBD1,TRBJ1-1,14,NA,CASSLQGLLAEAFF,TGCGCCAGCAGTTTACAGGGGCTGTTGGCTGAAGCTTTCTTT
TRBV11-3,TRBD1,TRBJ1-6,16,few,CASSLGVGQGGSPLHF,TGTGCCAGCAGCTTAGGGGTTGGGCAGGGGGGATCACCCCTCCACTTT
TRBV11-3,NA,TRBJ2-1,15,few,CASSLIMGGHWEQFF,TGTGCCAGCAGCCTTATAATGGGGGGGCACTGGGAGCAGTTCTTC
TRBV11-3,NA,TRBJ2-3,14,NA,CASSLVGTPSTQYF,TGTGCCAGCAGCTTAGTAGGGACTCCCTCCACGCAGTATTTT
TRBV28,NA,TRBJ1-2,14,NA,CASSLGPDSYGYTF,TGTGCCAGCAGTTTAGGCCCCGATTCCTATGGCTACACCTTC
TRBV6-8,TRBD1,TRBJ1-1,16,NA,CASSSRHQGGNTEAFF,TGTGCCAGCAGTTCGCGTCACCAGGGGGGGAACACTGAAGCTTTCTTT
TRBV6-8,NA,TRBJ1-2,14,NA,CASSYEAGGSGYTF,TGTGCCAGCAGTTACGAAGCGGGGGGTAGTGGCTACACCTTC
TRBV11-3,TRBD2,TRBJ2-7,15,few,CASSATSGDGYEQYF,TGTGCCAGCAGCGCGACTAGCGGAGACGGCTACGAGCAGTACTTC
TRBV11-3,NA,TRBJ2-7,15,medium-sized,CASSQTGAQGYEQYF,TGTGCCAGCAGCCAAACGGGGGCGCAGGGGTACGAGCAGTACTTC
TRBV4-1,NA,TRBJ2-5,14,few,CASSRERYQETQYF,TGCGCCAGCAGCCGAGAGCGGTACCAAGAGACCCAGTACTTC
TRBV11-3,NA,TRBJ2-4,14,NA,CASSLEGAKNIQYF,TGTGCCAGCAGCTTAGAGGGGGCCAAAAACATTCAGTACTTC
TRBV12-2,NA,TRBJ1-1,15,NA,CASQGGFESNTEAFF,TGTGCCTCCCAGGGCGGCTTTGAGTCGAACACTGAAGCTTTCTTT
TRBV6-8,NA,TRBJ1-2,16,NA,CASSYSRDSVNYGYTF,TGTGCCAGCAGTTACTCGAGAGACAGCGTTAACTATGGCTACACCTTC
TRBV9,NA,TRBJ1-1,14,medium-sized,CASSGIVANTEAFF,TGTGCCAGCAGTGGAATAGTAGCGAACACTGAAGCTTTCTTT
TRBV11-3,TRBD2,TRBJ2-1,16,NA,CASSRTGSGGYNEQFF,TGTGCCAGCAGCCGTACGGGTAGCGGGGGATACAATGAGCAGTTCTTC
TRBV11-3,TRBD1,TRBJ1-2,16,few,CASSDYRGAGIYGYTF,TGTGCCAGCAGCGATTACAGGGGTGCCGGCATCTATGGCTACACCTTC
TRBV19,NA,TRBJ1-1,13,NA,CASSMKGDTEAFF,TGTGCCAGTAGTATGAAGGGGGATACTGAAGCTTTCTTT
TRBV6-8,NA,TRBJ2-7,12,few,CASRSGAYEQYF,TGTGCCAGCAGGTCCGGGGCCTACGAGCAGTACTTC
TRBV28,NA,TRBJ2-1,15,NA,CASFPPQPSYNEQFF,TGTGCCAGCTTCCCACCGCAGCCCTCCTACAATGAGCAGTTCTTC
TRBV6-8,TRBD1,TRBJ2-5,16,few,CASSYSGQYERRTQYF,TGTGCCAGCAGTTACTCGGGACAGTACGAACGGCGTACCCAGTACTTC